This TCR beta chain was recorded in a study of somatic mutations in cytotoxic T cells in rheumatoid arthritis. To note about this clone: One end of the junction fails to match germline, which may point to a read error.

Assay used: immunoSEQ multiplex PCR; TCRdb lists only in-frame clones, some missing. This sample has roughly 25,000 clones; roughly four fifths occur once, and the top ten carry roughly a tenth. This CDR3 contains 11 residues. Germline loops: CDR1 MNHEY, CDR2 SMNVEV (reference sequence). The sequenced material came from CD8+ T cells sorted from blood. The sequence came from a woman between 18 and 29 years old in good health. The chain is built from TRBV27 and TRBJ2-7; D possibly matches TRBD1 or TRBD2 (5 bases each). The CDR3 loop is CASRNAGDECF. The CDR3 DNA sequence: TGTGCCAGCAGGAATGCTGGGGACGAGTGCTTC.